These 12 T cell receptor beta chains were all obtained from the same sample, sequenced in a study of T cell repertoires in ileal Crohn's disease. Profiled with immunoSEQ multiplex PCR; TCRdb holds only in-frame clones, not every one. The repertoire holds approximately 5,700 clones, around 80% seen once, with around 39% in the top ten. Time point denoted: inflamed ileum from the surgical specimen. Input material: ileal tissue. The origin of the receptors is an adult with Crohn's disease.

Notes on this clone: At one boundary the junction diverges from the germline segment, which might be a read error. This rearrangement joins TRBV11-1 to TRBJ1-1, with D uncertain. CDR3 length: 12 amino acids. Germline CDR1 is SGHAT and CDR2 is FQDESV (reference sequence). In DNA form, the CDR3 reads TGTGCCAGCAGCTTAATGGGGAGTGAAACTTTCTTT. It translates to CASSLMGSETFF.

The chain employs TRBV21-1 and TRBJ1-1. TRBV21-1 is marked as a pseudogene. There are 22 residues in the CDR3. The CDR3 region is CARYEGGGSKHIPGQPNTEAFF. The CDR3 DNA sequence: TGTGCCCGATACGAGGGGGGGGGAAGCAAACATATCCCCGGACAGCCCAACACTGAAGCTTTCTTT.

The gene calls are TRBV29-1 and TRBJ2-7; TRBD1 agrees at 7 bases. The germline V gene encodes CDR1 SQVTM and CDR2 ANQGSEA. CDR3 length: 15 residues. The trim removed 4 bases at V and 1 base at J, leaving 10 bases unmatched. The CDR3 loop reads CSVVFLQGVSYEQYF. The CDR3 DNA is TGCAGCGTTGTCTTTCTCCAGGGGGTGTCCTACGAGCAGTACTTC.

V usage is TRBV28 and J usage is TRBJ1-2; D unclear. The length of the CDR3 is 11 residues. Germline V gene lookup returns CDR1 MDHEN and CDR2 SYDVKM. V was pared by 4 bases and J by 5 bases, with 5 bases between. The CDR3 reads CASSSQYGYTF. CDR3 DNA: TGTGCCAGCAGTTCTCAGTATGGCTACACCTTC.

The chain joins TRBV6-5 to TRBJ2-1, with TRBD1 matching 10 bases. J was trimmed by 7 bases and V by 6 bases; bases with no gene match: 9. This CDR3 contains 15 residues. Germline lookup yields CDR1 MNHEY and CDR2 SVGAGI. CDR3 nucleotides: TGTGCCAGCAGCCTTGCCGGGACAGGGGTAAATGAGCAGTTCTTC. Translating gives CASSLAGTGVNEQFF.

V usage is TRBV4-1 and J usage is TRBJ1-5; TRBD1 matches at 9 bases. CDR3 length: 19 residues. CDR1 MGHRA and CDR2 YSYEKL come from the germline V gene. The ends lost 3 bases at V and 2 bases at J; junction bases unmatched: 14. The CDR3 nucleotides are TGCGCCAGCAGCCAGGACCCAAGACAGGGGGTGATTGGCAATCAGCCCCAGCATTTT. Its protein is CASSQDPRQGVIGNQPQHF.

This clone has a single count. CDR3 protein: CASSQEGLADTEAFF. The CDR3 coding sequence is TGCGCCAGCAGCCAAGAAGGCCTGGCGGACACTGAAGCTTTCTTT. The chain carries TRBV4-3 and TRBJ1-1; D unclear. The CDR3 covers 15 residues. The germline gives CDR1 LGHNA, CDR2 YSLEER. V gave up 0 bases and J gave up 3 bases, with 11 bases separating them.

The rearrangement joins TRBV18 to TRBJ2-7; TRBD2 might be the D (6 bases). CDR1 KGHSH and CDR2 LQKENI come from the germline V gene. V was pared by 3 bases and J by 6 bases, with 15 bases between. The CDR3 is 14 amino acids. The CDR3 region is CASSPAGKTAEQYF. In DNA form, the CDR3 reads TGTGCCAGCTCACCGGCGGGAAAGACTGCCGAGCAGTACTTC.

The rearrangement uses TRBV4-2 and TRBJ1-6; 8 bases fit TRBD1. CDR3 length: 15 amino acids. Germline V gene sequence: CDR1 LGHNA, CDR2 YNFKEQ. V gave up 4 bases and J gave up 8 bases; unmatched junction bases: 7. CDR3 residues: CASSLTQGVDSPLHF. The CDR3 DNA reads TGTGCCAGCAGCCTAACACAGGGGGTTGATTCACCCCTCCACTTT.

The genes are TRBV27 and TRBJ2-7; D unresolved. Trimming shortened V by 3 bases and J by 6 bases, and 9 bases separated the two germline ends. The CDR3 spans 12 residues. Germline V CDR1 and CDR2: MNHEY, SMNVEV (reference sequence). The CDR3: CASSLPPGEQYF. The CDR3 DNA is TGTGCCAGCAGTTTGCCCCCTGGCGAGCAGTACTTC.

The chain combines TRBV11-2 with TRBJ1-5; D gene uncertain. Germline values: CDR1 SGHAT, CDR2 FQNNGV. Trimming stripped 0 bases from V and 9 bases from J, with 12 bases between. This CDR3 comprises 14 residues. DNA for the CDR3: TGTGCCAGCAGCTTAGATCGAGCAGGAATGCCCCAGCATTTT. Translating gives CASSLDRAGMPQHF.

J is TRBJ1-2 and V is TRBV28, with TRBD1 as a possible D gene (5 bases). This CDR3 contains 17 residues. Trimming removed 7 bases at V and 0 bases at J, with 21 bases between. Germline-derived CDR1 and CDR2 are MDHEN and SYDVKM. CDR3 loop: CASIEPSGRWANYGYTF. CDR3 coding DNA: TGTGCCAGCATTGAGCCTTCAGGGAGGTGGGCTAACTATGGCTACACCTTC.